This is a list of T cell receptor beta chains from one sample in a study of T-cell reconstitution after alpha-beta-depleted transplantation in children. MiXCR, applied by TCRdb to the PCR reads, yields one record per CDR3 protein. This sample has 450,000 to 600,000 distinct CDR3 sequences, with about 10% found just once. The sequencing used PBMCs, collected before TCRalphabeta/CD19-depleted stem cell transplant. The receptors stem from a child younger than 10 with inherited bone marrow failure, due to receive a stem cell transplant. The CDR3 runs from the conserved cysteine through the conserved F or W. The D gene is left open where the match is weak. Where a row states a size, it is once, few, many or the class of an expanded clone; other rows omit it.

CDR3: CASSFFVADPKNIQYF; DNA: TGTGCCAGCAGTTTTTTCGTTGCGGATCCCAAAAACATTCAGTACTTC; V: TRBV12-3/TRBV12-4; size: .; D: .; J: TRBJ2-4
CDR3: CASSGDRGSGSYEQYF; DNA: TGTGCCAGCAGTGGGGACAGGGGAAGTGGTTCCTACGAGCAGTACTTC; V: TRBV6-1; size: many; D: TRBD1; J: TRBJ2-7
CDR3: CCARALAPGTGGSEAFF; DNA: TGCTGTGCTAGAGCTCTAGCCCCCGGGACAGGGGGGTCTGAAGCTTTCTTT; V: TRBV20-1; size: .; D: TRBD1; J: TRBJ1-1
CDR3: CASSSPRQANTEAFF; DNA: TGTGCCAGCAGCTCCCCCCGGCAGGCGAACACTGAAGCTTTCTTT; V: TRBV12-3/TRBV12-4; size: few; D: .; J: TRBJ1-1
CDR3: CASSPGQGSYGYTF; DNA: TGTGCCAGCAGCCCGGGACAGGGGAGCTATGGCTACACCTTC; V: TRBV5-6; size: many; D: TRBD1; J: TRBJ1-2
CDR3: CASSVDASPKQYF; DNA: TGTGCCAGCAGCGTAGACGCCAGTCCCAAGCAGTACTTC; V: TRBV9; size: .; D: .; J: TRBJ2-7
CDR3: CASSVEGFYEQYF; DNA: TGTGCCAGCAGTGTTGAGGGATTCTACGAGCAGTACTTC; V: TRBV2; size: many; D: .; J: TRBJ2-7
CDR3: CASSFKTSGRDTQYF; DNA: TGTGCCAGCAGCTTCAAAACTAGCGGGAGAGATACGCAGTATTTT; V: TRBV13; size: many; D: TRBD2; J: TRBJ2-3
CDR3: CATSSRLGDSYEQYF; DNA: TGTGCCACCAGCAGCAGACTAGGGGACTCCTACGAGCAGTACTTC; V: TRBV15; size: many; D: .; J: TRBJ2-7
CDR3: CASRSFGLPVGNEQFF; DNA: TGTGCCAGCAGATCCTTTGGCCTCCCGGTAGGCAATGAGCAGTTCTTC; V: TRBV11-2; size: many; D: .; J: TRBJ2-1
CDR3: CASTQGAYNEQFF; DNA: TGCGCCAGCACCCAAGGTGCCTACAATGAGCAGTTCTTC; V: TRBV4-1; size: many; D: .; J: TRBJ2-1
CDR3: CASRGGAYNEQFF; DNA: TGTGCCAGCAGAGGAGGGGCCTACAATGAGCAGTTCTTC; V: TRBV25-1; size: many; D: .; J: TRBJ2-1
CDR3: CASSLGGGLAEETQYF; DNA: TGTGCCAGCAGCTTGGGGGGGGGACTAGCGGAAGAGACCCAGTACTTC; V: TRBV5-4; size: .; D: TRBD2; J: TRBJ2-5
CDR3: CASSPWTGMDQPQHF; DNA: TGTGCCAGCTCTCCCTGGACAGGGATGGATCAGCCCCAGCATTTT; V: TRBV18; size: .; D: TRBD1; J: TRBJ1-5
CDR3: CAWSVLAGRYNEQFF; DNA: TGTGCCTGGAGTGTACTAGCGGGCCGTTACAATGAGCAGTTCTTC; V: TRBV30; size: .; D: TRBD2; J: TRBJ2-1
CDR3: CASSPGTSVNEQYF; DNA: TGTGCCAGCAGTCCCGGGACTAGCGTTAACGAGCAGTACTTC; V: TRBV6-2/TRBV6-3; size: few; D: TRBD2; J: TRBJ2-7
CDR3: CASSLVSGFGANVLTF; DNA: TGTGCCAGCAGCTTAGTCTCCGGGTTTGGGGCCAACGTCCTGACTTTC; V: TRBV7-9; size: many; D: .; J: TRBJ2-6
CDR3: CASSHRQGSAETQNF; DNA: TGCGCCAGCAGCCATCGACAGGGGAGTGCGGAGACCCAGAACTTC; V: TRBV4-1; size: .; D: TRBD1; J: TRBJ2-5
CDR3: CASSKPSGTSAFTGELFF; DNA: TGCGCCAGCAGCAAACCCTCCGGGACTAGCGCTTTCACCGGGGAGCTGTTTTTT; V: TRBV5-1; size: few; D: TRBD2; J: TRBJ2-2
CDR3: CAWTFSGDEQYF; DNA: TGTGCCTGGACATTTTCGGGGGACGAGCAGTACTTC; V: TRBV30; size: .; D: .; J: TRBJ2-7
CDR3: CASSQFGGRAPDTQYF; DNA: TGCGCCAGCAGCCAGTTTGGCGGGAGGGCTCCAGATACGCAGTATTTT; V: TRBV4-3; size: many; D: TRBD2; J: TRBJ2-3
CDR3: CSARPLRGQSTDTQYF; DNA: TGCAGTGCTAGACCCCTGAGGGGGCAGAGCACAGATACGCAGTATTTT; V: TRBV20-1; size: many; D: TRBD1; J: TRBJ2-3
CDR3: CASSWGGETQYF; DNA: TGTGCCAGCAGTTGGGGGGGGGAGACCCAGTACTTC; V: TRBV12-3/TRBV12-4; size: many; D: TRBD2; J: TRBJ2-5
CDR3: CSAPPRGSSYNEQFF; DNA: TGCAGTGCTCCCCCGCGGGGGAGCTCCTACAATGAGCAGTTCTTC; V: TRBV20-1; size: .; D: TRBD2; J: TRBJ2-1
CDR3: CASSPEREGQYNEQFF; DNA: TGTGCCAGCAGTCCCGAGCGGGAGGGACAATACAATGAGCAGTTCTTC; V: TRBV12-3/TRBV12-4; size: many; D: TRBD2; J: TRBJ2-1
CDR3: CASSGRTGVAEQYF; DNA: TGTGCCAGCAGCGGTAGGACAGGGGTGGCCGAGCAGTACTTC; V: TRBV7-2; size: .; D: TRBD1; J: TRBJ2-7
CDR3: CASTEGGSWQPQHF; DNA: TGTGCCAGCACCGAAGGAGGGAGTTGGCAGCCCCAGCATTTT; V: TRBV28; size: many; D: .; J: TRBJ1-5
CDR3: CSVEGTGGLGEAEQFF; DNA: TGCAGCGTTGAGGGGACAGGGGGACTAGGAGAGGCTGAGCAGTTCTTC; V: TRBV29-1; size: many; D: TRBD1; J: TRBJ2-1
CDR3: CASSLGISGDTQYF; DNA: TGTGCCAGCAGCTTAGGCATATCGGGGGATACGCAGTATTTT; V: TRBV7-2; size: many; D: .; J: TRBJ2-3
CDR3: CASRTHSTNEKLFF; DNA: TGTGCCAGCAGGACACATTCAACTAATGAAAAACTGTTTTTT; V: TRBV6-1; size: once; D: .; J: TRBJ1-4
CDR3: CASSPRPGQGTYEQYF; DNA: TGCGCCAGCAGCCCCCGGCCGGGACAGGGAACCTACGAGCAGTACTTC; V: TRBV5-1; size: many; D: TRBD1; J: TRBJ2-7
CDR3: CASSLWTSGYNEQFF; DNA: TGTGCCAGCAGTCTCTGGACTAGCGGGTACAATGAGCAGTTCTTC; V: TRBV27; size: many; D: TRBD2; J: TRBJ2-1
CDR3: CSVGRGRVDTQYF; DNA: TGCAGCGTTGGCAGGGGAAGAGTAGATACGCAGTATTTT; V: TRBV29-1; size: .; D: .; J: TRBJ2-3
CDR3: CASSSLSFNTGELFF; DNA: TGTGCCAGCAGTTCCCTCTCCTTTAACACCGGGGAGCTGTTTTTT; V: TRBV27; size: many; D: .; J: TRBJ2-2
CDR3: CASSQTGGTYNEQFF; DNA: TGCGCCAGCAGCCAAACGGGAGGCACCTACAATGAGCAGTTCTTC; V: TRBV4-3; size: many; D: TRBD2; J: TRBJ2-1
CDR3: CASSPHGGEGNQPQHF; DNA: TGTGCCAGCAGTCCCCACGGGGGTGAGGGCAATCAGCCCCAGCATTTT; V: TRBV6-1; size: many; D: .; J: TRBJ1-5
CDR3: CASSLGSWPREAGELFF; DNA: TGCGCCAGCAGCCTGGGATCGTGGCCGCGAGAGGCCGGGGAGCTGTTTTTT; V: TRBV5-1; size: few; D: .; J: TRBJ2-2
CDR3: CASSHIQGSEQFF; DNA: TGTGCCAGCAGCCACATACAGGGAAGTGAGCAGTTCTTC; V: TRBV7-8; size: many; D: .; J: TRBJ2-1
CDR3: CASRLGGSPLHF; DNA: TGTGCCAGCAGACTCGGGGGTTCACCCCTCCACTTT; V: TRBV7-9; size: many; D: .; J: TRBJ1-6
CDR3: CASSQSGTGEWNTEAFF; DNA: TGCGCCAGCAGTCAATCCGGCACGGGCGAATGGAACACTGAAGCTTTCTTT; V: TRBV23-1; size: .; D: .; J: TRBJ1-1
CDR3: CASSEGDSPQHF; DNA: TGTGCCAGCAGTGAGGGGGATTCCCCCCAGCATTTT; V: TRBV25-1; size: many; D: .; J: TRBJ1-5
CDR3: CASSLPGQGATTNEKLFF; DNA: TGTGCCAGCAGCTTACCGGGACAGGGGGCCACAACTAATGAAAAACTGTTTTTT; V: TRBV11-1; size: few; D: TRBD1; J: TRBJ1-4
CDR3: CASSPVRDYGYTF; DNA: TGTGCCAGCAGCCCCGTCCGGGATTATGGCTACACCTTC; V: TRBV6-2/TRBV6-3; size: many; D: .; J: TRBJ1-2
CDR3: CASSVDSPGTEQFF; DNA: TGTGCCAGCAGCGTAGACAGCCCAGGAACCGAGCAGTTCTTC; V: TRBV9; size: many; D: .; J: TRBJ2-1
CDR3: CSASWGETQYF; DNA: TGCAGTGCTAGCTGGGGGGAGACCCAGTACTTC; V: TRBV20-1; size: many; D: .; J: TRBJ2-5
CDR3: CASSLVRLDTYEQYF; DNA: TGTGCCAGCAGCTTAGTTCGACTGGATACCTACGAGCAGTACTTC; V: TRBV11-2; size: many; D: .; J: TRBJ2-7
CDR3: CASRQTSGRPPNTGELFF; DNA: TGTGCCAGCAGGCAAACTAGCGGGAGGCCCCCGAACACCGGGGAGCTGTTTTTT; V: TRBV11-1; size: many; D: TRBD2; J: TRBJ2-2
CDR3: CATSRGTTGGENTEAFF; DNA: TGTGCCACCAGCAGAGGAACGACAGGGGGCGAGAACACTGAAGCTTTCTTT; V: TRBV15; size: many; D: TRBD1; J: TRBJ1-1
CDR3: CSASFLAGRTDTQYF; DNA: TGCAGTGCTAGCTTCCTAGCGGGCCGCACAGATACGCAGTATTTT; V: TRBV20-1; size: many; D: TRBD2; J: TRBJ2-3
CDR3: CASSQAFSGSPYNEQFF; DNA: TGTGCCAGCAGCCAAGCTTTTAGCGGGAGCCCCTACAATGAGCAGTTCTTC; V: TRBV4-2; size: few; D: TRBD2; J: TRBJ2-1
CDR3: CSASTGHGYEQYF; DNA: TGCAGTGCTAGTACGGGGCACGGCTACGAGCAGTACTTC; V: TRBV20-1; size: many; D: .; J: TRBJ2-7
CDR3: CASSATGGRNEKLFF; DNA: TGTGCCAGCAGCGCCACAGGGGGCCGTAATGAAAAACTGTTTTTT; V: TRBV9; size: many; D: TRBD1; J: TRBJ1-4
CDR3: CASSFFLAGSYNEQFF; DNA: TGTGCCAGCAGCTTCTTTCTAGCGGGCTCCTACAATGAGCAGTTCTTC; V: TRBV5-5; size: many; D: TRBD2; J: TRBJ2-1
CDR3: CASSQTGTGEAFF; DNA: TGCGCCAGCAGCCAAACTGGCACAGGTGAAGCTTTCTTT; V: TRBV4-3; size: many; D: .; J: TRBJ1-1
CDR3: CASSGGTGSTDTQYF; DNA: TGCGCCAGCAGCGGTGGGACAGGGAGCACAGATACGCAGTATTTT; V: TRBV5-1; size: many; D: TRBD1; J: TRBJ2-3
CDR3: CASSSHGGETQYF; DNA: TGTGCCAGCAGTTCGCACGGGGGCGAGACCCAGTACTTC; V: TRBV28; size: many; D: .; J: TRBJ2-5
CDR3: CASTPFGPSGGELFF; DNA: TGTGCCAGCACGCCTTTCGGACCCTCTGGCGGGGAGCTGTTTTTT; V: TRBV3-1; size: few; D: .; J: TRBJ2-2
CDR3: CSAIEAERGTGDTQYF; DNA: TGCAGTGCGATTGAGGCGGAGCGGGGGACTGGGGATACGCAGTATTTT; V: TRBV20-1; size: .; D: TRBD2; J: TRBJ2-3